The sequence of this T cell receptor beta chain was determined in a study of T cell responses to AZD1222 COVID-19 vaccine. General study points: Regions left unmutated in variants are reportedly the target of nearly half of spike-specific TCRs. At 160-218 and 743-854, vaccine-associated CD4 TCRs were dominant, and they spanned spike. Recipients of two AZD1222 doses showed rising Spike-specific TCR breadth and depth.

The method was immunoSEQ multiplex PCR; TCRdb's version includes in-frame clones alone and lacks a portion of them. The sample has some 64,000 clones, about nine tenths seen once. Notes on this clone: Its antigen is unknown.

The V end lost 4 bases, the J end lost 0 bases, and 8 bases lay between the germline ends. Germline-derived CDR1 and CDR2 are SGHDT and YYEEEE. This CDR3 has 13 amino acids. This sample comprised peripheral blood, obtained 28 days after the second dose of the MenACWY control vaccine. The source is an adult who received the MenACWY meningococcal vaccine as a control. The chain has TRBV5-6 and TRBJ2-7, with D unclear. The CDR3 nucleotides are TGTGCCAGCAGCCTACAGAGCTCCTACGAGCAGTACTTC. Amino acids: CASSLQSSYEQYF.